A selection of T cell receptor beta chains follows, all from one sample in a study of shared clonotypes between healthy human individuals. Sequenced by immunoSEQ multiplex PCR; TCRdb stores in-frame clones only, minus some. The sample has around 1.9 million clones; roughly 95% are singletons. What was sequenced was naive CD8+ T cells from PBMCs. These receptors were collected from a man aged 18 to 30 in good health. Some clones in this sample may be carry-over from other donors' samples. Each CDR3 is given with its conserved first and last residue. The D gene is left open where the match is weak. A row's size may be missing; if present it is once, few, many or a size class.

v_gene,d_gene,abundance,j_gene,CDR3aa,CDR3nt
TRBV7-9,NA,NA,TRBJ2-7,CASTEGHHEQYF,TGTGCCAGCACGGAGGGGCACCACGAGCAGTACTTC
TRBV6-1,NA,NA,TRBJ1-5,CASKTASQSNQPQHF,TGTGCCAGCAAGACGGCCTCTCAGAGCAATCAGCCCCAGCATTTT
TRBV28,TRBD2,NA,TRBJ2-3,CASSFSGTSQSDTQYF,TGTGCCAGCAGTTTCTCCGGGACTAGTCAGTCAGATACGCAGTATTTT
TRBV19,NA,NA,TRBJ2-2,CASSIDLTGELFF,TGTGCCAGTAGTATAGATCTAACCGGGGAGCTGTTTTTT
TRBV11-2,NA,NA,TRBJ2-1,CASSPGSGQTYNEQFF,TGTGCCAGCAGCCCTGGCTCTGGACAGACCTACAATGAGCAGTTCTTC
TRBV6-1,TRBD1,NA,TRBJ1-5,CASSERGRGLQPQHF,TGTGCCAGCAGTGAGAGGGGGCGGGGTCTGCAGCCCCAGCATTTT
TRBV9,NA,NA,TRBJ2-5,CASSVAFGRGDQETQYF,TGTGCCAGCAGCGTAGCTTTTGGCAGGGGGGACCAAGAGACCCAGTACTTC
TRBV4-1,TRBD2,NA,TRBJ2-7,CASSPLRSGSSYEQYF,TGCGCCAGCAGCCCCCTGCGCAGCGGGAGTTCCTACGAGCAGTACTTC
TRBV30,NA,once,TRBJ2-7,CAWTVQGGHEQYF,TGTGCCTGGACCGTACAGGGCGGTCACGAGCAGTACTTC
TRBV19,NA,NA,TRBJ2-7,CASSIGGTEQYF,TGTGCCAGTAGTATAGGGGGGACCGAGCAGTACTTC
TRBV6-5,NA,NA,TRBJ2-3,CASSPVSRTDTQYF,TGTGCCAGCAGCCCCGTTAGCCGCACAGATACGCAGTATTTT
TRBV27,NA,NA,TRBJ1-1,CASSLGGESTEAFF,TGTGCCAGCAGTTTAGGGGGCGAGTCAACTGAAGCTTTCTTT